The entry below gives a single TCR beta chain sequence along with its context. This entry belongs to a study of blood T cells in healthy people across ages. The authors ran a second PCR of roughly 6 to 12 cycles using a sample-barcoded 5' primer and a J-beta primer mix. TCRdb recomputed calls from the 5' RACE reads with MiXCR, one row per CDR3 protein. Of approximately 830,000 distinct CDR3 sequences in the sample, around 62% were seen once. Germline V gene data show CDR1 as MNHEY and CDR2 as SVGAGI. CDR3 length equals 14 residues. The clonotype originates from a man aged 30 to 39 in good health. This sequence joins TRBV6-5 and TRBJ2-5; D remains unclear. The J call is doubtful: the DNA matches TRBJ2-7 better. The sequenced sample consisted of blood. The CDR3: CASSSYGATYEQYF. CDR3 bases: TGTGCCAGCAGTTCCTACGGCGCAACCTACGAGCAGTACTTC.